These T cell receptor beta chains were read from a single sample in a study of blood T cell repertoires in COVID-19. Measured with immunoSEQ multiplex PCR; TCRdb has only the in-frame clones, and not every one. The table has 160,000 or so clones, roughly 87% seen once. Material: peripheral blood. The source of these receptors is a woman in her forties or fifties with acute or convalescent COVID-19. Each CDR3 is given with its conserved first and last residue. A D gene is named only where the DNA matches it firmly. Clone size is stated in some rows and not others, as once, few, many or a class when expanded.

TRBV5-1,TRBJ2-1,NA,NA,TGCGCCAGCAGCTTTCAAAACAATGAGCAGTTCTTC,CASSFQNNEQFF
TRBV11-3,TRBJ2-2,NA,few,TGTGCCAGCAGCCCCCTCAGGGTAACCGGGGAGCTGTTTTTT,CASSPLRVTGELFF
TRBV9,TRBJ2-5,TRBD2,NA,TGTGCCAGCAGCGAGGATCCGGGACTAGCGGGAGAGACCCAGTACTTC,CASSEDPGLAGETQYF
TRBV19,TRBJ2-3,TRBD1,once,TGTGCCAGTAGTATTGAGGACAGGGGGTTGTCGGGTACAGATACGCAGTATTTT,CASSIEDRGLSGTDTQYF
TRBV3-1/TRBV3-2,TRBJ1-4,NA,NA,TGTGCCAGCAGCCAAGGAACAGGGCTTGGGGAAAAACTGTTTTTT,CASSQGTGLGEKLFF
TRBV1,TRBJ2-5,NA,NA,TGCACCAGCAGCCAAGAAAAAGTGGAGGGGGAGACCCAGTACTTC,CTSSQEKVEGETQYF
TRBV2,TRBJ1-6,TRBD1,NA,TGTGCCAGCAGGGGGATCAGGGGGCAATATTCACCCCTCCACTTT,CASRGIRGQYSPLHF
TRBV7-2,TRBJ1-2,TRBD1,NA,TGTGCCAGCAGCTTAGGAAAAGAGGGGGCGGGCGGCTACACCTTC,CASSLGKEGAGGYTF
TRBV13,TRBJ1-1,NA,once,TGTGCCAGCAACCCAGGGGCTGCGAACACTGAAGCTTTCTTT,CASNPGAANTEAFF
TRBV28,TRBJ2-1,TRBD2,NA,TGTGCCAGCTATAGCCAGGCTAGCGGGAGGGGTTTCTACAATGAGCAGTTCTTC,CASYSQASGRGFYNEQFF
TRBV6-1,TRBJ1-1,TRBD1,NA,TGTGCCAGCAGTGAGAAAGGACAGGCTGAAGCTTTCTTT,CASSEKGQAEAFF
TRBV11-2,TRBJ2-7,TRBD2,NA,TGTGCCAGCAGCGGGACTAGCGGGACCTACGAGCAGTACTTC,CASSGTSGTYEQYF
TRBV12-3/TRBV12-4,TRBJ2-1,NA,NA,TGTGCCAGCAGTCCAGACAGGACGGAGCAGTTCTTC,CASSPDRTEQFF
TRBV4-3,TRBJ2-2,TRBD2,NA,TGCGCCAGCAGCCTTGGGCCAGCGGGAGGGCCCCACACCGGGGAGCTGTTTTTT,CASSLGPAGGPHTGELFF
TRBV30,TRBJ1-2,TRBD1,NA,TGTGCCTGGGACGTCACAGGGGGGGCGGGCGGCTACACCTTC,CAWDVTGGAGGYTF
TRBV7-6,TRBJ2-1,TRBD2,NA,TGTGCCAGCAGCTTATCCCCTAGCGGGGGGTACAATGAGCAGTTCTTC,CASSLSPSGGYNEQFF
TRBV2,TRBJ1-2,NA,NA,TGTGCCATCTCGACAGTACCTAACTATGGCTACACCTTC,CAISTVPNYGYTF
TRBV18,TRBJ2-1,TRBD1,NA,TGTGCCAGCTCCCCAACGGGACAGATACACTACAATGAGCAGTTCTTC,CASSPTGQIHYNEQFF
TRBV5-1,TRBJ2-7,TRBD2,NA,TGCGCCAGCAGCTATAGCACGACTAGCGGGGCCCTATCCGCGTTGGGGGGTTCCTACGAGCAGTACTTC,CASSYSTTSGALSALGGSYEQYF
TRBV19,TRBJ1-2,NA,NA,TGTGCCAGTAGTATGGTAGGGGACAAGTCCAACTATGGCTACACCTTC,CASSMVGDKSNYGYTF
TRBV9,TRBJ1-2,TRBD1,NA,TGTGCCAGCAGCGTGACGACAGGGACCAACTATGGCTACACCTTC,CASSVTTGTNYGYTF
TRBV9,TRBJ2-6,NA,NA,TGTGCCAGCAGCGCCTGGGCAGGACAGTCTGGGGCCAACGTCCTGACTTTC,CASSAWAGQSGANVLTF
TRBV7-5,TRBJ2-1,NA,NA,TGTGTCAGAAGGATAAACAGTGAGCAGTTCTTC,CVRRINSEQFF
TRBV20-1,TRBJ2-5,NA,NA,TGCAGTGCTAGACCTACCGGGACCCAGTACTTC,CSARPTGTQYF
TRBV19,TRBJ1-2,NA,once,TGTGCCAGTAGTATAGTACAGGGAAACTATGGCTACACCTTC,CASSIVQGNYGYTF
TRBV5-1,TRBJ2-3,TRBD2,NA,TGCGCCAGCAGCTTCATTGCGGGAGTAGGCACAGATACGCAGTATTTT,CASSFIAGVGTDTQYF
TRBV19,TRBJ1-5,NA,once,TGTGCCAGTAGCCACCCCCGGGGGTCCAATCAGCCCCAGCATTTT,CASSHPRGSNQPQHF
TRBV18,TRBJ1-5,NA,once,TGTGCCAGCTCACCGAGTGGAGATCAGCCCCAGCATTTT,CASSPSGDQPQHF
TRBV5-4,TRBJ1-4,NA,NA,TGTGCCAGCAGCACGGGCCCGGGACAACTGGGTGAAAAACTGTTTTTT,CASSTGPGQLGEKLFF
TRBV10-2,TRBJ2-2,NA,NA,TGCGCCAGCAGTGAGACGGGGGAAACCGGGGAGCTGTTTTTT,CASSETGETGELFF
TRBV6-2/TRBV6-3,TRBJ2-1,TRBD2,NA,TGTGCCAGCAGCCGTTTCGGGACTAGCGGAGGGGATGAGCAGTTCTTC,CASSRFGTSGGDEQFF
TRBV19,TRBJ2-3,NA,once,TGTGCCAGTAGTATATGGTCAGGGATCACAGATACGCAGTATTTT,CASSIWSGITDTQYF
TRBV29-1,TRBJ1-3,NA,NA,TGCAGCCCCGAGGAACGGGGAGGAACTGGAAACACCATATATTTT,CSPEERGGTGNTIYF
TRBV19,TRBJ1-1,TRBD1,once,TGTGCCAGTAGTGGACAGGGCTCGGGGACTGAAGCTTTCTTT,CASSGQGSGTEAFF
TRBV19,TRBJ1-2,TRBD1,NA,TGTGCCAGTAGTCCGGGACAGAGAGGGGGCTATGGCTACACCTTC,CASSPGQRGGYGYTF
TRBV29-1,TRBJ2-4,NA,NA,TGCAGCGTTGCATCCGGGTCGGACATTCAGTACTTC,CSVASGSDIQYF
TRBV18,TRBJ2-2,NA,NA,TGTGCCAGCTCACCACTTACAGATACCACCGGGGAGCTGTTTTTT,CASSPLTDTTGELFF
TRBV7-3,TRBJ2-7,TRBD2,NA,TGTGCCAGCAGCTCTAGCGGGGGGCGGAGTGAGCAGTACTTC,CASSSSGGRSEQYF
TRBV5-6,TRBJ1-5,NA,NA,TGTGCCAGCAGGAAGGGAGCATATAGCAATCAGCCCCAGCATTTT,CASRKGAYSNQPQHF
TRBV4-1,TRBJ2-2,NA,NA,TGCGCCAGCAGCCAAGATTTCGTGGGGCAGGCCGGGGAGCTGTTTTTT,CASSQDFVGQAGELFF
TRBV3-1/TRBV3-2,TRBJ2-7,NA,NA,TGTGCCAGCAGCGAGAGTTCCAACTACGAGCAGTACTTC,CASSESSNYEQYF
TRBV4-1,TRBJ1-2,NA,NA,TGCGCCAGCAGCCAAGGAACAGGGATCTATGGCTACACCTTC,CASSQGTGIYGYTF